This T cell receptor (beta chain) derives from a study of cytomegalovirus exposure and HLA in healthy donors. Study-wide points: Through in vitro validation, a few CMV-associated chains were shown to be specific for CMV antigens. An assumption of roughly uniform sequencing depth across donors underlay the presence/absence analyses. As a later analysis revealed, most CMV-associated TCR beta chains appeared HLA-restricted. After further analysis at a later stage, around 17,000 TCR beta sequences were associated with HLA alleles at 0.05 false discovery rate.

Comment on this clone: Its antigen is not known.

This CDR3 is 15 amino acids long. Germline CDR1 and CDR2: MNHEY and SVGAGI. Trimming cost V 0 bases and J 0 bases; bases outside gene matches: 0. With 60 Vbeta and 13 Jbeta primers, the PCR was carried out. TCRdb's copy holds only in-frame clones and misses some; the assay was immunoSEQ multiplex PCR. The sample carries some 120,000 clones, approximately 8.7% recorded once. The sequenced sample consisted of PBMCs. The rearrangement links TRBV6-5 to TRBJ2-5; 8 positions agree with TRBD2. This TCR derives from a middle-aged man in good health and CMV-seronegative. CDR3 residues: CASSYSRGDQETQYF. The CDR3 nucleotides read TGTGCCAGCAGTTACTCGCGGGGGGACCAAGAGACCCAGTACTTC.